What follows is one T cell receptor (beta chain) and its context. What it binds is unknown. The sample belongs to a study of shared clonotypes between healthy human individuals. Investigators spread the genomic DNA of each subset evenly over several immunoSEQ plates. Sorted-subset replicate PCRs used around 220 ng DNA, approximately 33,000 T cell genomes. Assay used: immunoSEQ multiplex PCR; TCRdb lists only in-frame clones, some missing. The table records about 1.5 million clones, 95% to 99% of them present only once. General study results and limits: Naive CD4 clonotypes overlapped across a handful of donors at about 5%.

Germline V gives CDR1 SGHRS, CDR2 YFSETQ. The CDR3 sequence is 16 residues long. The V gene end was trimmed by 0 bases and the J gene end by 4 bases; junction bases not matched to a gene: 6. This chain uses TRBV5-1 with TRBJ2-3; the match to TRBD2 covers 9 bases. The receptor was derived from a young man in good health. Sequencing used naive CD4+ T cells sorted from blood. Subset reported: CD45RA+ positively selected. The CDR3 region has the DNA TGCGCCAGCAGCTTGGCCGTTAGCGGGAGCCCAGATACGCAGTATTTT. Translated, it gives CASSLAVSGSPDTQYF.